The 32 T cell receptor beta chains below were found in one sample sequenced in a study of cytomegalovirus exposure and HLA in healthy donors. Researchers ran the PCR with 60 Vbeta and 13 Jbeta primers. Data came from immunoSEQ multiplex PCR; TCRdb stores just in-frame clones and leaves some out. There are more than 95,000 clones in the sample; approximately 73% occur only once, and around a tenth lies in the top ten. Sequenced material: PBMCs. These receptors came from a woman aged 18-29 years in good health and CMV-seropositive.

The J gene is TRBJ2-2, the V gene TRBV5-1; 8 nucleotides agree with TRBD1. The CDR3 is 16 residues long. V trimming: 4 bases; J trimming: 2 bases; junction bases outside the gene matches: 7. Germline V lookup: CDR1 SGHRS, CDR2 YFSETQ. This CDR3 is CASSPPGTGNTGELFF. CDR3 bases: TGCGCCAGCAGCCCGCCCGGGACAGGAAACACCGGGGAGCTGTTTTTT.

The chain joins TRBV19 to TRBJ1-1; D perhaps matches TRBD1 (6 bases). This CDR3 region has 13 residues. V was shortened by 8 bases and J by 0 bases, with 10 bases between the two germline ends. Per the germline V gene, CDR1 is LNHDA and CDR2 is SQIVND (reference sequence). The chain's CDR3 is CASGRGMNTEAFF. The CDR3 nucleotides are TGTGCCAGTGGAAGGGGGATGAACACTGAAGCTTTCTTT.

The chain recombines TRBV19 with TRBJ2-5; a possible D gene is TRBD1 (5 bases). Trimming stripped 4 bases from V and 4 bases from J, with 16 bases between. The CDR3 covers 15 residues. CDR1 LNHDA and CDR2 SQIVND come from the germline V gene (reference sequence). In DNA, the CDR3 is TGTGCCAGTAGTACCCTAATAGGGGCCCGAGAGACCCAGTACTTC. Residues: CASSTLIGARETQYF.

This clone appeared a single time. This chain connects TRBV19 to TRBJ1-5; 7 bases line up with TRBD1. V gave up 6 bases and J gave up 9 bases; unmatched junction bases: 11. The CDR3 sequence is 14 residues long. From germline, CDR1 is LNHDA and CDR2 SQIVND (reference sequence). The CDR3 sequence: CASSATGTLGPQHF. The CDR3 region has the DNA TGTGCCAGTAGCGCGACAGGGACTCTGGGGCCCCAGCATTTT.

This sequence joins TRBV19 and TRBJ1-1; D is uncertain. The germline V gene has CDR1 LNHDA and CDR2 SQIVND (reference sequence). This CDR3 comprises 14 residues. The V and J ends lost 6 bases and 4 bases respectively, with 15 bases between them. The CDR3 coding sequence is TGTGCCAGTAGCATCGGACCCGAGGGCACTGAAGCTTTCTTT. It encodes CASSIGPEGTEAFF.

This clone showed up just once. The J gene is TRBJ2-1, the V gene TRBV7-2, with 9 bases matching TRBD2. After removal of 2 bases from V and 10 bases from J, the junction contained 9 bases not matched to a gene. This CDR3 has 15 residues. Germline V gives CDR1 SGHTA, CDR2 FQGNSA. This CDR3 is CASSLSDLAGEEQFF. In DNA, the CDR3 is TGTGCCAGCAGCTTAAGCGACTTAGCGGGAGAAGAGCAGTTCTTC.

The chain's CDR3 is CASSLSWGGYGYTF. The CDR3 DNA is TGTGCCAGTAGTCTGAGTTGGGGAGGCTATGGCTACACCTTC. This rearrangement joins TRBV19 to TRBJ1-2; D uncertain. Trimming shortened V by 5 bases and J by 4 bases, and 14 bases separated the two germline ends. This CDR3 comprises 14 residues. From germline, CDR1 is LNHDA and CDR2 SQIVND (reference sequence).

The V and J genes are TRBV7-3 and TRBJ2-1; 12 bases align to TRBD1. Looked up from germline, CDR1 is SGHTA and CDR2 is FQGTGA. The V segment lost 3 bases and the J segment 0 bases; nucleotides outside the gene matches: 3. The CDR3 extends over 17 amino acids. Written as DNA, the CDR3 is TGTGCCAGCAGCTTGGGACAGGGGGCGAGCTCCTACAATGAGCAGTTCTTC. The encoded protein is CASSLGQGASSYNEQFF.

The chain joins TRBV6-5 to TRBJ2-4; 8 positions match TRBD2. This CDR3 spans 16 amino acids. The germline V gene encodes CDR1 MNHEY and CDR2 SVGAGI. With 1 base clipped from V and 8 bases from J, the junction kept 10 bases outside the gene matches. CDR3 protein: CASSYYSGGPLDIQYF. Written as DNA, the CDR3 is TGTGCCAGCAGTTACTACTCGGGGGGGCCGTTGGACATTCAGTACTTC.

This clone was found once. The rearrangement joins TRBV27 to TRBJ2-7; no definite D call. CDR3 length equals 11 residues. Germline-derived CDR1 and CDR2 are MNHEY and SMNVEV (reference sequence). The V gene lost 4 bases and the J gene lost 4 bases, with 5 bases spanning the gap. The CDR3 nucleotides are TGTGCCAGCAGTTATCGGTACGAGCAGTACTTC. This encodes CASSYRYEQYF.

The genes are TRBV25-1 and TRBJ1-1; 10 bases fit TRBD1. CDR1 is MGHDK, CDR2 SYGVNS, per germline. The CDR3 totals 15 residues. The trim removed 8 bases at V and 4 bases at J, leaving 10 bases unmatched. CDR3 loop: CASGKTGGAVTEAFF. CDR3 DNA: TGTGCCAGCGGAAAGACAGGGGGCGCGGTCACTGAAGCTTTCTTT.

V usage is TRBV9 and J usage is TRBJ1-5; D is unclear. The germline V gene encodes CDR1 SGDLS and CDR2 YYNGEE. The CDR3 is made up of 13 amino acids. Between the trimmed V and J ends, which lost 0 bases and 6 bases, there was a span of 7 bases. The CDR3 region is CASSVGSTQPQHF. The CDR3 DNA sequence: TGTGCCAGCAGCGTAGGATCTACTCAGCCCCAGCATTTT.

This clone has more than one count but fewer than ten. This chain joins TRBV18 and TRBJ1-5, with D maybe TRBD1 (5 bases). The V end lost 3 bases, the J end lost 5 bases, and 11 bases lay between the germline ends. The CDR3 is 14 amino acids. Germline V CDR1 and CDR2: KGHSH, LQKENI. CDR3 nucleotides: TGTGCCAGCTCACCTTGGGGGGAGGATCAGCCCCAGCATTTT. It specifies CASSPWGEDQPQHF.

The J gene is TRBJ2-5, the V gene TRBV29-1, with D possibly TRBD2 on 5 matching bases. Between the trimmed V and J ends, which lost 3 bases and 5 bases, there was a span of 10 bases. This CDR3 is built from 12 residues. CDR1 is SQVTM and CDR2 is ANQGSEA in the germline V gene. The CDR3 loop is CSVESGWETQYF. In nucleotides, the CDR3 is TGCAGCGTTGAGTCGGGGTGGGAGACCCAGTACTTC.

The gene calls are TRBV5-6 and TRBJ1-2; D possibly corresponds to TRBD1 (6 bases). The V gene lost 0 bases and the J gene lost 2 bases, with 23 bases spanning the gap. This CDR3 region has 19 residues. Germline values: CDR1 SGHDT, CDR2 YYEEEE. CDR3 DNA: TGTGCCAGCAGCTTGGAGGAGAGGACAGTCGTTAATTTAAACTATGGCTACACCTTC. This translates into CASSLEERTVVNLNYGYTF.

This clone was observed a handful of times. The rearrangement joins TRBV9 to TRBJ2-7, with D possibly being TRBD1 (5 bases). This CDR3 contains 15 residues. Germline V gives CDR1 SGDLS, CDR2 YYNGEE. The V end lost 0 bases, the J end lost 6 bases, and 16 bases lay between the germline ends. The CDR3 DNA reads as TGTGCCAGCAGCGTAGATGGCCAGGGTTTTAGCGAGCAGTACTTC. This gives the protein CASSVDGQGFSEQYF.

The J gene is TRBJ1-5, the V gene TRBV25-1; 7 nucleotides line up with TRBD1. The CDR3 is 14 residues long. Germline CDR1 reads MGHDK; CDR2 reads SYGVNS. Trimming removed 6 bases from V and 2 bases from J; junction bases left unmatched: 4. CDR3 loop: CASSTGARNQPQHF. In DNA, the CDR3 is TGTGCCAGCAGCACAGGGGCTCGCAATCAGCCCCAGCATTTT.

This clone was seen only once. The same CDR3 arises from other DNA sequences in this sample as well. The chain links TRBV7-2 to TRBJ1-5; D call uncertain. The V gene's germline CDR1 is SGHTA and CDR2 FQGNSA. The length of the CDR3 is 16 residues. The V end lost 1 base, the J end lost 4 bases, and 14 bases lay between the germline ends. The CDR3 reads CASSLVPGNGNQPQHF. CDR3 DNA sequence: TGTGCCAGCAGCTTAGTACCGGGAAATGGAAATCAGCCCCAGCATTTT.

The V gene is TRBV6-5, the J gene TRBJ2-7, with 7 bases fitting TRBD2. The CDR3 totals 14 residues. The germline CDR1 and CDR2 sequences are MNHEY and SVGAGI. With V trimmed by 7 bases and J by 5 bases, 11 bases remained unmatched. For the CDR3, the DNA is TGTGCCAGCACCTCGGGAGGCGCAATCCACGAGCAGTACTTC. Translated, it gives CASTSGGAIHEQYF.

The V call is TRBV2, the J call TRBJ2-7; 8 bases align to TRBD1. The V segment lost 5 bases and the J segment 4 bases; nucleotides outside the gene matches: 10. The germline V gene encodes CDR1 SNHLY and CDR2 FYNNEI. The CDR3 runs to 15 residues. The CDR3 sequence: CASSSGTGQLYEQYF. Here the CDR3 DNA reads TGTGCCAGCAGTTCTGGGACAGGACAGCTTTACGAGCAGTACTTC.

V is TRBV4-1 and J is TRBJ1-1; maybe TRBD1 (5 bases). CDR3 length equals 18 residues. The V and J ends lost 4 bases and 4 bases respectively, with 25 bases between them. CDR1 and CDR2 from the germline V gene are MGHRA and YSYEKL. CDR3 in amino acids: CASSRLPEAGIGRTEAFF. The CDR3 bases are TGCGCCAGCAGCCGCCTCCCCGAGGCAGGGATTGGTCGCACTGAAGCTTTCTTT.

CDR3 sequence: CASSPTGGPTEAFF. For the CDR3, the DNA is TGTGCCAGCTCACCAACGGGGGGGCCCACTGAAGCTTTCTTT. The chain employs TRBV18 and TRBJ1-1; D might be TRBD1 (6 bases). Trimming stripped 2 bases from V and 4 bases from J, with 11 bases between. In germline, CDR1 is KGHSH, CDR2 LQKENI. This CDR3 contains 14 residues.

A single count supports this clone. This chain joins TRBV28 and TRBJ1-4; no definite D call. Trimming removed 9 bases from V and 8 bases from J, with 19 bases in between. CDR1 and CDR2 (germline): MDHEN, SYDVKM. The CDR3 length is 14 residues. The CDR3 loop reads CASTPAGSREKLFF. CDR3 coding DNA: TGTGCCAGTACCCCGGCAGGCTCAAGGGAAAAACTGTTTTTT.

The chain is built from TRBV5-8 and TRBJ2-3, with 13 nucleotides matching TRBD2. The trim removed 4 bases at V and 0 bases at J, leaving 5 bases unmatched. The CDR3 covers 17 residues. Germline lookup yields CDR1 SGHTS and CDR2 YDEGEE. CDR3 DNA sequence: TGTGCCAGCAGCCGGACTAGCGGGAGAACTAGCACAGATACGCAGTATTTT. Translation gives CASSRTSGRTSTDTQYF.

This clone was found once. The V gene is TRBV9, the J gene TRBJ1-3; TRBD1 is a possible D gene (5 bases). This CDR3 contains 16 residues. V shed 4 bases and J shed 3 bases, with 17 bases lying between them. Germline loops: CDR1 SGDLS, CDR2 YYNGEE. The CDR3 reads CASSSSFQGFGNTIYF. CDR3 nucleotides: TGTGCCAGCAGCTCGTCCTTCCAGGGTTTTGGAAACACCATATATTTT.

The table lists this clone with a few counts. The J gene is TRBJ2-5, the V gene TRBV6-5; TRBD2 matches 7 bases. Germline V gene data show CDR1 as MNHEY and CDR2 as SVGAGI. The junction had 7 bases not matched to a gene; V was cut back by 10 bases and J by 2 bases. This CDR3 contains 13 residues. CDR3 sequence (DNA): TGTGCCACCCAAAGGACTAGGCAAGAGACCCAGTACTTC. This gives the protein CATQRTRQETQYF.

The chain combines TRBV16 with TRBJ2-5; D not certain. The CDR3 contains 12 residues. V shed 4 bases and J shed 5 bases, with 8 bases lying between them. Germline V gene lookup returns CDR1 KGHSY and CDR2 FQNENV. In nucleotides, the CDR3 is TGTGCCAGCAGCCCAATCGGGGAGACCCAGTACTTC. This sequence encodes CASSPIGETQYF. Using reference TRBV16 and TRBJ2-5 for the parts outside the CDR3, the full variable domain is GEEVAQTPKHLVRGEGQKAKLYCAPIKGHSYVFWYQQVLKNEFKFLISFQNENVFDETGMPKERFSAKCLPNSPCSLEIQATKLEDSAVYFCASSPIGETQYFGPGTRLLVL.

The gene calls are TRBV12-5 and TRBJ2-2; tentative D call: TRBD2 (6 bases). In germline, CDR1 is LGHNT, CDR2 FRNRAP. V was clipped by 2 bases and J by 0 bases, with 13 bases between them. The CDR3 is 17 amino acids. The CDR3 reads CASGLSLAEPNTGELFF. In nucleotides, the CDR3 is TGTGCTAGTGGTTTGTCGTTAGCGGAACCGAACACCGGGGAGCTGTTTTTT.

The chain uses TRBV10-3 and TRBJ2-3, with 9 bases that match TRBD2. Germline trimming cut 7 bases from V and 1 base from J; bases unmatched to any gene: 6. This CDR3 comprises 15 residues. Germline CDR1 and CDR2: ENHRY and SYGVKD. Here the CDR3 DNA reads TGTGCCATCACTCAAGAGCGGGGGGGCACAGATACGCAGTATTTT. Its translation is CAITQERGGTDTQYF.

The CDR3 here is CASSYMGLAYEQYF. In DNA form, the CDR3 reads TGTGCCAGCAGTTACATGGGACTAGCGTACGAGCAGTACTTC. The V call is TRBV6-5, the J call TRBJ2-7, with TRBD2 identical over 10 bases. Trimming took 2 bases from V and 4 from J; bases not matched to a gene: 2. The CDR3 extends over 14 amino acids. The germline gives CDR1 MNHEY, CDR2 SVGAGI.

This chain uses TRBV5-1 with TRBJ1-6, with D hard to call. V was pared by 2 bases and J by 3 bases, with 9 bases between. The CDR3 is 15 amino acids. In germline, CDR1 is SGHRS, CDR2 YFSETQ. The CDR3, as DNA: TGCGCCAGCAGCTTTGGCAGGAACTATAATTCACCCCTCCACTTT. Its protein product is CASSFGRNYNSPLHF.

This clone was counted between two and nine times. The chain carries TRBV19 and TRBJ1-5, with D unclear. V lost 3 bases, J lost 0 bases, and 15 bases lay in between. The CDR3 is 17 amino acids. The germline CDR1 and CDR2 sequences are LNHDA and SQIVND (reference sequence). DNA of the CDR3: TGTGCCAGTAGTATCGCACTCCAAAGTTATAGCAATCAGCCCCAGCATTTT. Its protein product is CASSIALQSYSNQPQHF.